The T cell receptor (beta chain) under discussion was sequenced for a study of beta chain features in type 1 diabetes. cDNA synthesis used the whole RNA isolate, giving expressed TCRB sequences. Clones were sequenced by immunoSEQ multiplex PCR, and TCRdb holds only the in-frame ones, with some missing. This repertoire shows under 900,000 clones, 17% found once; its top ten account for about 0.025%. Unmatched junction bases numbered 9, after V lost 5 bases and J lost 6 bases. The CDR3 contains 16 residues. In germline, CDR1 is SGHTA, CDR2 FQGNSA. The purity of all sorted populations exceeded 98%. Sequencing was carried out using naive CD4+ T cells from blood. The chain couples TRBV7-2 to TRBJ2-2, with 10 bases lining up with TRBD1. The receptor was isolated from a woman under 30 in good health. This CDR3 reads CASSVSGTGVAGELFF. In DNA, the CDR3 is TGTGCCAGCAGCGTCTCCGGGACAGGGGTGGCCGGGGAGCTGTTTTTT.